These 26 T cell receptor beta chains were all obtained from the same sample, sequenced in a study of Graves' ophthalmopathy and Graves' hyperthyroidism. Amplified TCR beta CDR3 regions were obtained using RNA transcripts as template. An initial RT-PCR round employing HTBI primers preceded a second-round multiplex PCR. Each CDR3 protein is one row after TCRdb ran MiXCR on the multiplex PCR reads. The profile shows 200,000 to 250,000 distinct CDR3 sequences, less than 30% of them singletons. The sequencing sample was made of peripheral blood. The receptors shown here come from a man aged 50 to 59 with Graves' ophthalmopathy.

This clonotype was seen ten or more times. The gene calls are TRBV12-3 or TRBV12-4 and TRBJ2-7; 12 bases agree with TRBD2. Trimming cost V 9 bases and J 6 bases; bases outside gene matches: 9. The CDR3 is 14 residues long. The CDR3 bases are TGTGCCAGTACCCCTAGCGGGGGGGGCTCCGAGCAGTACTTC. Translating it yields CASTPSGGGSEQYF.

This clonotype occurred many times. This chain connects TRBV29-1 to TRBJ1-5, with a tentative D call TRBD1 (5 bases). This CDR3 has 13 amino acids. Looked up from germline, CDR1 is SQVTM and CDR2 is ANQGSEA. Trimming pared 5 bases from V and 3 bases from J, leaving 11 bases between. The DNA for the CDR3 is TGCAGCGTTCCCCGACAGACCAATCAGCCCCAGCATTTT. It yields the protein CSVPRQTNQPQHF.

This clonotype was detected ten times or more. The chain combines TRBV12-3 or TRBV12-4 with TRBJ2-5, with TRBD1 as a possible D gene (6 bases). V dropped 4 bases and J dropped 2 bases, with 14 bases sitting between them. There are 15 residues in the CDR3. CDR3 nucleotide sequence: TGTGCCAGCAGTTACCCCCAACAGGGTCAAGAGACCCAGTACTTC. Amino acid sequence: CASSYPQQGQETQYF.

This chain joins TRBV12-3 or TRBV12-4 and TRBJ1-1, with 7 bases fitting TRBD1. The CDR3 contains 14 residues. With V trimmed by 5 bases and J by 11 bases, 14 bases remained unmatched. This CDR3 reads CASSPIPTRGVAFF. The CDR3 DNA reads as TGTGCCAGCAGTCCCATTCCCACCAGGGGGGTTGCTTTCTTT.

The chain is built from TRBV30 and TRBJ1-1, with TRBD1 as a possible D gene (5 bases). Between the trimmed V and J ends, which lost 1 base and 2 bases, there was a span of 11 bases. The CDR3 covers 14 residues. Germline lookup yields CDR1 GTSNPN and CDR2 SVGIG (reference sequence). The CDR3 loop reads CAWSGTHTNTEAFF. Written as DNA, the CDR3 is TGTGCCTGGAGTGGGACACACACTAACACTGAAGCTTTCTTT.

This clonotype was counted many times. The V gene is TRBV12-3 or TRBV12-4, the J gene TRBJ2-7; the match to TRBD1 covers 11 bases. The CDR3 spans 14 residues. The V gene end was trimmed by 7 bases and the J gene end by 3 bases; junction bases not matched to a gene: 5. CDR3 in amino acids: CASTSGTGGYEQYF. The CDR3 coding sequence is TGTGCCAGCACCTCCGGGACAGGGGGCTACGAGCAGTACTTC.

This clonotype showed up just a few times. The chain has TRBV6-1 and TRBJ1-2; D not resolved. Germline V gene lookup returns CDR1 MNHNS and CDR2 SASEGT. This CDR3 contains 14 residues. Trimming cost V 3 bases and J 3 bases, with 11 bases left between them. CDR3 loop: CASSDRSWDYGYTF. DNA of the CDR3: TGTGCCAGCAGTGACAGGTCCTGGGACTATGGCTACACCTTC.

The chain combines TRBV7-8 with TRBJ1-2; 8 nucleotides line up with TRBD1. With V trimmed by 1 base and J by 3 bases, 4 bases remained unmatched. The CDR3 is made up of 15 amino acids. Germline loops: CDR1 SGHVS, CDR2 FQNEAQ. The CDR3 is CASSLDPGGYYGYTF. In DNA form, the CDR3 reads TGTGCCAGCAGCTTAGATCCAGGGGGCTACTATGGCTACACCTTC.

This clonotype was counted ten times or more. The chain combines TRBV20-1 with TRBJ2-7; the D is unclear. With 6 bases removed from V and 2 bases from J, the gap between germline ends came to 11 bases. The CDR3 contains 12 residues. The V gene's germline CDR1 is DFQATT and CDR2 SNEGSKA (reference sequence). The DNA of the CDR3 is TGCAGTGCAGAGCCTACAGCCTACGAGCAGTACTTC. This gives the protein CSAEPTAYEQYF.

This clonotype was observed many times. V and J are TRBV7-2 and TRBJ1-5; D is possibly TRBD1 (5 bases). The V end lost 4 bases, the J end lost 7 bases, and 20 bases lay between the germline ends. The CDR3 has 16 amino acids. Per the germline V gene, CDR1 is SGHTA and CDR2 is FQGNSA. The DNA for the CDR3 is TGTGCCAGCAGCTCGGGGGGGGTCGCCCCGTGGCAGCCCCAGCATTTT. It encodes CASSSGGVAPWQPQHF.

The chain joins TRBV15 to TRBJ2-2; 8 positions agree with TRBD2. Germline CDR1 is LNHNV and CDR2 is YYDKDF (reference sequence). The V gene end was trimmed by 7 bases and the J gene end by 0 bases; junction bases not matched to a gene: 1. This CDR3 has 14 amino acids. CDR3 coding DNA: TGTGCCACCAACGGGAGGGCGAACACCGGGGAGCTGTTTTTT. It translates to CATNGRANTGELFF.

This clonotype has at least ten counts. Germline is not matched at one junction end, which may reflect a read error. The chain combines TRBV6-5 with TRBJ2-5, with 10 bases identical to TRBD2. The germline V gene encodes CDR1 MNHEY and CDR2 SVGAGI. This CDR3 region has 16 residues. CDR3 sequence reads: CASSYSLAGDLETQCF. The CDR3 DNA is TGTGCCAGCAGTTACTCGCTAGCGGGAGATTTGGAGACCCAGTGCTTC.

This clonotype came up many times. This chain links TRBV20-1 with TRBJ2-7; 9 bases are a match to TRBD2. V dropped 0 bases and J dropped 3; count of bases not matched to a gene: 9. CDR3 size: 16 residues. Germline assignment: CDR1 DFQATT and CDR2 SNEGSKA (reference sequence). The CDR3 coding sequence is TGCAGTGCTAGAGATCCCCGGACTAGCGCTTACTACGAGCAGTACTTC. This translates into CSARDPRTSAYYEQYF.

This chain links TRBV12-3 or TRBV12-4 with TRBJ1-1, with TRBD1 matching 9 bases. V trimming: 7 bases; J trimming: 4 bases; junction bases outside the gene matches: 7. This CDR3 has 14 amino acids. CDR3 DNA: TGTGCCAGCATAGCCGGGACAGGGTCCACTGAAGCTTTCTTT. It encodes CASIAGTGSTEAFF.

This clonotype was counted at least ten times. The chain is built from TRBV7-6 and TRBJ2-7, with TRBD1 matching over 10 bases. This CDR3 has 16 residues. V lost 1 base to trimming and J lost 3 bases; unmatched junction nucleotides: 6. The germline CDR1 and CDR2 sequences are SGHVS and FNYEAQ. CDR3 protein: CASSLGGGDRGYEQYF. In nucleotides, the CDR3 is TGTGCCAGCAGCTTAGGGGGTGGGGACAGGGGCTACGAGCAGTACTTC.

The chain employs TRBV6-2 or TRBV6-3 and TRBJ1-1; D uncertain. The length of the CDR3 is 16 residues. Trimming shortened V by 2 bases and J by 0 bases, and 13 bases separated the two germline ends. Germline V gene data show CDR1 as MNHEY and CDR2 as SVGEGT. The CDR3 spells CASSYQLEQLNTEAFF. In DNA, the CDR3 is TGTGCCAGCAGTTACCAGCTCGAACAGTTGAACACTGAAGCTTTCTTT.

The sample holds many counts of this clonotype. The chain joins TRBV5-6 to TRBJ1-1; D not resolved. V shed 4 bases and J shed 2 bases, with 12 bases lying between them. Germline V gene sequence: CDR1 SGHDT, CDR2 YYEEEE. This CDR3 spans 14 amino acids. The CDR3 coding sequence is TGTGCCAGCAGCCGCGGCGTATCCAACACTGAAGCTTTCTTT. Its protein is CASSRGVSNTEAFF.

This clonotype has only a few counts. The J gene is TRBJ1-6, the V gene TRBV7-2; D uncertain. V lost 2 bases and J lost 9, with 14 bases in between. This CDR3 has 15 amino acids. Looked up from germline, CDR1 is SGHTA and CDR2 is FQGNSA. In DNA form, the CDR3 reads TGTGCCAGCAGCTTATCGCAGGTTTCGCGTTCACCCCTCCACTTT. This sequence encodes CASSLSQVSRSPLHF.

This clonotype occurred many times. The J gene is TRBJ1-1, the V gene TRBV2; weak D call: TRBD1 (5 bases). CDR1 SNHLY and CDR2 FYNNEI come from the germline V gene. Between the trimmed V and J ends, which lost 8 bases and 1 base, there was a span of 11 bases. This CDR3 has 13 residues. DNA for the CDR3: TGTGCCAGCCGGGGGGGACCGAACACTGAAGCTTTCTTT. Translation: CASRGGPNTEAFF.

This CDR3 is CASSLSGLAGSLTSYEQYF. CDR3 DNA sequence: TGTGCCAGCAGCTTATCGGGGTTAGCGGGGAGCCTGACCTCCTACGAGCAGTACTTC. The J gene is TRBJ2-7, the V gene TRBV7-2; 8 nucleotides line up with TRBD2. Losses at the gene ends were 2 bases for V and 0 bases for J; bases not matched to a gene: 15. This CDR3 is built from 19 residues. CDR1 is SGHTA, CDR2 FQGNSA, per germline.

The chain combines TRBV6-1 with TRBJ2-5; 8 nucleotides agree with TRBD2. V lost 8 bases to trimming and J lost 4 bases; unmatched junction nucleotides: 6. This CDR3 has 13 amino acids. Germline assignment: CDR1 MNHNS and CDR2 SASEGT. The DNA of the CDR3 is TGTGCCAGCCACACGGGAGGGAGAGAGACCCAGTACTTC. This sequence encodes CASHTGGRETQYF.

This clonotype was detected ten times or more. This rearrangement joins TRBV20-1 to TRBJ2-5, with TRBD2 matching 9 bases. From germline, CDR1 is DFQATT and CDR2 SNEGSKA (reference sequence). The length of the CDR3 is 14 residues. Trimming cost V 4 bases and J 5 bases; bases outside gene matches: 8. CDR3 sequence: CSAKTGTSYETQYF. CDR3 in DNA: TGCAGTGCTAAAACCGGGACTAGCTACGAGACCCAGTACTTC.

This clonotype was counted many times. The chain combines TRBV6-2 or TRBV6-3 with TRBJ2-7; D is uncertain. Trimming took 6 bases from V and 2 from J, leaving 11 bases between them. The CDR3 is made up of 13 amino acids. CDR1 is MNHEY and CDR2 is SVGEGT in the germline V gene. The CDR3 sequence: CASRLGSTYEQYF. The CDR3 DNA follows: TGTGCCAGCAGATTGGGCAGCACCTACGAGCAGTACTTC.

The chain carries TRBV28 and TRBJ2-7, with D perhaps given as TRBD1 or TRBD2 (5 bases each). The CDR3 extends over 15 amino acids. V was shortened by 4 bases and J by 2 bases, with 15 bases between the two germline ends. Looked up from germline, CDR1 is MDHEN and CDR2 is SYDVKM. Here the CDR3 DNA reads TGTGCCAGCAGTTCTCGGGGACCAAGGGCCTACGAGCAGTACTTC. Translation: CASSSRGPRAYEQYF.

This clonotype was counted many times. The rearrangement links TRBV19 to TRBJ2-4; D is uncertain. This CDR3 contains 12 residues. The germline V gene has CDR1 LNHDA and CDR2 SQIVND (reference sequence). V lost 3 bases and J 7 bases, leaving 7 bases between the germline ends. The CDR3 spells CASSMADNIQYF. CDR3 DNA: TGTGCCAGTAGTATGGCGGATAACATTCAGTACTTC.

The chain recombines TRBV29-1 with TRBJ2-7, with TRBD1 matching 10 bases. Germline CDR1 SQVTM, CDR2 ANQGSEA. The CDR3 is 13 residues long. After removal of 7 bases from V and 3 bases from J, the junction contained 6 bases not matched to a gene. The chain's CDR3 is CSASTGGNYEQYF. For the CDR3, the DNA is TGCAGCGCCTCGACAGGGGGCAACTACGAGCAGTACTTC.